This TCR beta chain stems from a study of beta chain features in type 1 diabetes. Study context: Sorted cell examination encompassed roughly 110 million cells across all samples. Whole-study findings and limits: The study notes PCR might favor shorter templates equally in patients and controls. The naive, central memory and Treg TCRB repertoires looked more alike in patients than they did in healthy donors. Type 1 diabetes patients had VDJ junctions that carried fewer insertions and more deletions.

The sample holds a few counts of this clone. The antigen remains unidentified. Expressed TCRB transcripts were sequenced after all isolated RNA was converted to cDNA. Measured with immunoSEQ multiplex PCR; TCRdb has only the in-frame clones, and not every one. This sample carries about 320,000 clones, roughly 15% of them seen once, and the ten largest clones take roughly 7%. This CDR3 is 16 amino acids long. The ends lost 2 bases at V and 2 bases at J; junction bases unmatched: 7. Germline V gives CDR1 PRHDT, CDR2 FYEKMQ (reference sequence). This TCR derives from a young man in good health. The sequenced sample was central memory CD4+ T cells from blood. V is TRBV13 and J is TRBJ2-3, with TRBD2 identical over 7 bases. CDR3 sequence (DNA): TGTGCCAGCAGCTTAAGGACTAGAACCCTCACAGATACGCAGTATTTT. It is translated as CASSLRTRTLTDTQYF.